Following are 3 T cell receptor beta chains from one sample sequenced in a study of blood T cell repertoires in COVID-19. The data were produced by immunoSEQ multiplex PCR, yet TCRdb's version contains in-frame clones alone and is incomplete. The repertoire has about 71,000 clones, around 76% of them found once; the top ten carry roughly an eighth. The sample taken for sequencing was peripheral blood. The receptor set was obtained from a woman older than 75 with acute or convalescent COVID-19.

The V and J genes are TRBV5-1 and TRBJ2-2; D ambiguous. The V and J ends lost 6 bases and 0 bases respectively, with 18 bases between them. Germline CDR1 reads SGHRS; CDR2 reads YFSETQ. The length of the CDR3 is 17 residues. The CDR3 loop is CASTPRVSISNTGELFF. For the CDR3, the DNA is TGCGCCAGCACCCCTCGGGTTTCAATATCGAACACCGGGGAGCTGTTTTTT.

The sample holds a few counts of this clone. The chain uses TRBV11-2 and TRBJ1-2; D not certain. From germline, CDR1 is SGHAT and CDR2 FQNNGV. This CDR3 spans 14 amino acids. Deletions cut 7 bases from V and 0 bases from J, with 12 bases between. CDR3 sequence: CASTIGRANYGYTF. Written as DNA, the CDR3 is TGTGCCAGCACCATCGGGCGGGCTAACTATGGCTACACCTTC.

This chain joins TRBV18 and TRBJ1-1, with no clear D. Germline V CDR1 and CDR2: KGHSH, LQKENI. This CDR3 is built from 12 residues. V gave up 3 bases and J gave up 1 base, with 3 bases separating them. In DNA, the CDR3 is TGTGCCAGCTCACCTCAGAACACTGAAGCTTTCTTT. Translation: CASSPQNTEAFF.